This T cell receptor (beta chain) was sequenced during a study of T cell repertoires in cytomegalovirus infection. Study as a whole: Matching HLA type and CMV infection were both indicated by public TCR beta signatures.

Notes on the study in general: Using cumulative public TCR beta family frequency, the authors identified those who carried CMV together with the relevant HLA. The ex vivo response showed dominance by HLA-C-restricted CMV-specific TCR beta clonotypes.

TCRdb analysed the reads with MiXCR anew, one entry per CDR3 protein. Of approximately 730,000 distinct CDR3 sequences listed, about 27% are singletons. This clonotype was recorded once. The antigen remains undetermined. Germline CDR1 is SGHKS and CDR2 is YYEKEE (reference sequence). V lost 3 bases to trimming and J lost 1 base, with 10 bases between them. The CDR3 covers 14 residues. Source: cultured CD8+ T cells from PBMCs, taken from culture after CMV antigen stimulation. This receptor was identified in a human donor in good health (CMV status not recorded). Some clones in this sample may be carry-over from other donors' samples. This rearrangement joins TRBV5-5 to TRBJ1-1; TRBD1 is a possible D gene (6 bases). The CDR3 spells CASSWDIWNTEAFF. The CDR3 DNA follows: TGTGCCAGCAGCTGGGACATTTGGAACACTGAAGCTTTCTTT.